This TCR beta chain was sequenced during a study of blood T cell repertoires in COVID-19. Background on the study: Samples came from the United States, Italy and Spain, spanning acute and convalescent COVID-19.

Profiling relied on immunoSEQ multiplex PCR, and the TCRdb table lists in-frame clones only, not all of them. The table lists about 29,000 clones, 80% to 85% of them singletons, with 7.5% to 10% in the top ten. CDR3 length: 13 residues. Germline CDR1 LGHDT, CDR2 YNNKEL (reference sequence). The germline V and J ends were trimmed by 1 base and 4 bases, with 7 bases remaining between them. The clonotype comes from an older man with active COVID-19. The gene calls are TRBV3-1 (or the pseudogene TRBV3-2) and TRBJ1-2, with D possibly TRBD1 on 5 matching bases. Source material: peripheral blood. CDR3 protein: CASSQGGFYGYTF. In DNA, the CDR3 is TGTGCCAGCAGCCAAGGGGGCTTCTATGGCTACACCTTC.